This T cell receptor beta chain derives from a study of blood T cells in healthy people across ages. Study-level points and caveats: The study could not conclusively compare naive and antigen-experienced cells, given its unsorted PBMCs. TCR beta diversity per million T cells fell roughly linearly with age.

Samples had at least 7 million PBMCs isolated from them. Then a second PCR, running roughly 7 to 11 cycles, was carried out with a sample-barcoded 5' primer and a J-beta primer mix. TCRdb reprocessed the 5' RACE reads with MiXCR, giving one entry per CDR3 protein. The sample includes 1.5 million to 1.8 million distinct CDR3 sequences, approximately 43% of them seen just once. This clonotype was seen ten or more times. Its antigen is as yet unknown. This CDR3 contains 12 residues. Germline V lookup: CDR1 DFQATT, CDR2 SNEGSKA (reference sequence). Specimen: blood. This sequence was found in a young woman in good health. This chain links TRBV20-1 with TRBJ2-7, with 9 bases aligning to TRBD1. The CDR3 region has the DNA TGCAGCCTCCGGGACAGGGACTACGAGCAGTACTTC. Protein product: CSLRDRDYEQYF.